This TCR beta chain was documented in a study of blood T cell repertoires in COVID-19. Study details: COVID-19 samples collected from the United States, Italy and Spain covered acute and convalescent phases.

Trimming took 7 bases from V and 2 from J, leaving 12 bases between them. Germline V gene sequence: CDR1 MNHEY, CDR2 SVGAGI. This CDR3 contains 14 residues. In the original analysis: Estimation of nucleated cell counts was performed using reference gene primer amplification. The protocol was immunoSEQ multiplex PCR, while the TCRdb copy is restricted to in-frame clones and leaves out a portion. Clone size and the V and J calls come from that table; the DNA yielded D and trimming. The sample includes about 59,000 clones, less than 90% seen only once; the top ten take roughly 5.3%. Sample: peripheral blood. The chain uses TRBV6-5 and TRBJ2-4; tentatively, D is TRBD1 (6 bases). The TCR originated in a man aged 80 or over in a cohort sampled during active COVID-19. This CDR3 reads CASMDGQSKNIQYF. The CDR3 DNA reads as TGTGCCAGCATGGACGGACAGTCCAAAAACATTCAGTACTTC.